This T cell receptor beta chain was sequenced during a study of T-cell reconstitution after alpha-beta-depleted transplantation in children. This clonotype was seen repeatedly, ten times or more. Unique molecular identifiers were incorporated into the prepared TCRbeta library. TCRdb independently ran MiXCR on the PCR reads; one entry per CDR3 protein. The sample includes some 200,000 distinct CDR3 sequences, about 6.3% of them seen just once. Germline loops: CDR1 SGHTA, CDR2 FQGNSA. V shed 2 bases and J 3 bases; nucleotides not matched to a gene: 4. This CDR3 is 15 amino acids long. The V gene is TRBV7-2, the J gene TRBJ2-3, with TRBD2 identical over 8 bases. This TCR came from a human donor who donated a stem cell graft to a child with Wiskott-Aldrich syndrome. The source material was PBMCs from the stem cell graft donor, sampled from the stem cell graft. CDR3 region: CASSLPGLGTDTQYF. Here the CDR3 DNA reads TGTGCCAGCAGCTTACCGGGACTAGGGACAGATACGCAGTATTTT.